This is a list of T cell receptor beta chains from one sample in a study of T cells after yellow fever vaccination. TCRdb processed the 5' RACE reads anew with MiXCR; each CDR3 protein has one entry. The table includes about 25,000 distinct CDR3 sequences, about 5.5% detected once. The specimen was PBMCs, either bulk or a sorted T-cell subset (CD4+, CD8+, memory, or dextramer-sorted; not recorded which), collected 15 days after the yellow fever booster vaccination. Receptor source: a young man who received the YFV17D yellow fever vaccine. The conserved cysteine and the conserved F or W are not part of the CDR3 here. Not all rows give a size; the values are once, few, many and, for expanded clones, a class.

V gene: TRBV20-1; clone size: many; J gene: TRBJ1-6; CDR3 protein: SAVDGNSPLH
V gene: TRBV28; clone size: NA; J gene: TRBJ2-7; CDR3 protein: ASRTSRSDEQY
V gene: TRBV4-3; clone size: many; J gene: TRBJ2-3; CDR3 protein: ASSLKPSGSADTQY
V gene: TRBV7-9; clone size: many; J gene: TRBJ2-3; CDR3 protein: ANSGSPDTQY
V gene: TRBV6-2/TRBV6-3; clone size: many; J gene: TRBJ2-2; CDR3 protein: ASSYPSGMPTGKLF
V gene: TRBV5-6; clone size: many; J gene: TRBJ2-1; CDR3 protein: ASSLVVGKPTHEQF
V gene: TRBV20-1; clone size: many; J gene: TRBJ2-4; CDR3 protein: SARDPALAKNIQY
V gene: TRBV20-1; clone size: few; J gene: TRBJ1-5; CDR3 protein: CARDMEGGWSNQPQH
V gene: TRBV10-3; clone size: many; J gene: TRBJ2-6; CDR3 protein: AIPAGPISGANVLT
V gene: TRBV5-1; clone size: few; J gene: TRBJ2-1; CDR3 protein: ASSLGAGGEQF
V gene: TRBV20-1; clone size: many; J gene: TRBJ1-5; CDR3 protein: SARVGEYSNQPQH
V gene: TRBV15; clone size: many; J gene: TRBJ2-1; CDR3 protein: ATSRRGGRAYNEQF
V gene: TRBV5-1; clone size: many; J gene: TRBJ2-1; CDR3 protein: ASRLWISGRADEQF
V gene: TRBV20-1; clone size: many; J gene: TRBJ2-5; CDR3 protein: SARLAGARETQY
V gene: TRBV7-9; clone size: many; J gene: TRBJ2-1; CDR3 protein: ASSPDTNGPSEQF
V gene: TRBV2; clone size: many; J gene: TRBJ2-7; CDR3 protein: ASSIYGDTTYEQY
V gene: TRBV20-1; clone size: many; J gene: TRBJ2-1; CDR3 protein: SAIPRRLALNEQF
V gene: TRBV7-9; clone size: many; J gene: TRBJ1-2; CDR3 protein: ASSLGSGGFYGYT
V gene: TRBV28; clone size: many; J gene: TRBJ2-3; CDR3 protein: ASSFPGLAGLTDTQY
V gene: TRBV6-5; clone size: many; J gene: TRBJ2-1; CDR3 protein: ASSSILNFSYNEQF
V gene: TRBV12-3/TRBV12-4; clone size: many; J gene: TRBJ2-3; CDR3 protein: ASSPLPGQGSDTQY
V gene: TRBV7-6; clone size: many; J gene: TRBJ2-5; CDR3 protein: ASSNRGRETQY
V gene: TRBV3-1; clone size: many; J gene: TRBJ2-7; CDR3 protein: ASSQVGQSSYEQY
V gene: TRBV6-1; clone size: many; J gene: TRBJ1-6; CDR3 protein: ASGVGGKGTLH
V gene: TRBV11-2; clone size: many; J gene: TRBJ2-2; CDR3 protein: ASSLGGLGAGAFTGELF
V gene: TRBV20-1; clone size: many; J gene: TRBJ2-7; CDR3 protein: SASGTHYEQY
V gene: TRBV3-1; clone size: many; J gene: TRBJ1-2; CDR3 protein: ASSLSRGGGGYT
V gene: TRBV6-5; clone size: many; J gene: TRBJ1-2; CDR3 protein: ASARAGGYGYT
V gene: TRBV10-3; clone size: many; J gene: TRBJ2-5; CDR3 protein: AISRTAETQY
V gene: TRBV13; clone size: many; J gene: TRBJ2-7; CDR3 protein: ASSSGGDRGNYEQY
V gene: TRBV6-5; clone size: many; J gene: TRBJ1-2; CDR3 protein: ASTYSTLAFRANYGYT
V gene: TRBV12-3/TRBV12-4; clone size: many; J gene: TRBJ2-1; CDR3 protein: ASLGDNEQF
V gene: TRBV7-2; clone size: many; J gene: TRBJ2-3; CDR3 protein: ASSRLQGTADTQY
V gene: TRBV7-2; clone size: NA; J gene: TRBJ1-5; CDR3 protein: ASSLDSFPGNQPQH
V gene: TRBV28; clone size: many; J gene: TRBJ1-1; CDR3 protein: ASSYVYMADGTEAF
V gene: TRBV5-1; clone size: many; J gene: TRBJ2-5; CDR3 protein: ASGTDQETQY
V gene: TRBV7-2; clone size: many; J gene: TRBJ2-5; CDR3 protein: ASSLAGLSKTQY
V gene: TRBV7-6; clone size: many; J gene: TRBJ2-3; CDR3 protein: ASSVQIFADTQY
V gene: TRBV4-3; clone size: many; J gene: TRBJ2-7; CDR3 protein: ASSQGLGGYEQY
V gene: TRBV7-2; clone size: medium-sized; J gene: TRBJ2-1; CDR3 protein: ASSFGSWNEQF
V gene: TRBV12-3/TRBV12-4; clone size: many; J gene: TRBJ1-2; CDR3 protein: ASTPWTDTGYT
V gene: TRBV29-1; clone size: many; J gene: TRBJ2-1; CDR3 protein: SVEGGRAPGEQF
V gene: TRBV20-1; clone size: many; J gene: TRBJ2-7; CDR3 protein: SARVPDRGYEQY
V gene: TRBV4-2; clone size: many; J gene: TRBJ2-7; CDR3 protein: ASSQVGGYEQY
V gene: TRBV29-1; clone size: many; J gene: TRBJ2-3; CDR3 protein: SVLGTASTDTQY
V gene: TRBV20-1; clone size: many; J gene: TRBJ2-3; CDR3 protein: SARVAGGPRDTQY
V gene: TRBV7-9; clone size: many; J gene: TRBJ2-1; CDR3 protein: ASSLWDSDEQF
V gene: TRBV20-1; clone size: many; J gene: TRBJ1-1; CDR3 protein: SARVGTGVITEAF
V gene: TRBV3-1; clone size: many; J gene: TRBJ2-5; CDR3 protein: ASSQAGTRLETQY